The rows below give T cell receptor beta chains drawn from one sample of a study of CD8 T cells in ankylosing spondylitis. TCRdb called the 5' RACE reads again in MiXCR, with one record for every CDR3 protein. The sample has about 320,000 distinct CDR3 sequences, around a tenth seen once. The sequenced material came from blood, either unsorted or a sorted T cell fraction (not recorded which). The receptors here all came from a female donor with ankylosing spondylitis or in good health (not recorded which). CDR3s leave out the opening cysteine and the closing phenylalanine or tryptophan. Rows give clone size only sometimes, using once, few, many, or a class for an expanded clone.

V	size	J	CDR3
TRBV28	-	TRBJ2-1	ASSLGLWATNNEQF
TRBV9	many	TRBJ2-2	ASSQTGGGWSGELF
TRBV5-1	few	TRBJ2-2	ASSPQTGVTGELF
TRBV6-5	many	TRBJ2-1	ASSYGGYSYNEQF
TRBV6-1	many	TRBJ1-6	ASSTTGTVTSPLH
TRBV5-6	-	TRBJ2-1	ASSGTEPYNEQF
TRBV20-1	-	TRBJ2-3	SASERSAGTDTQY
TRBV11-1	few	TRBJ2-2	ASSPVSRSAGARTGELF
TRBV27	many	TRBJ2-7	ASSLRTSGSPNVLYKQY
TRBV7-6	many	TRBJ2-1	ASSSLPGGRFNEQF
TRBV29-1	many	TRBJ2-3	SVEDGRSTDTQY
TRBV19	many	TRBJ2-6	ASSIRTGANVLT
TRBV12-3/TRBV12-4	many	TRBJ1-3	ASSFWNSGNTIY
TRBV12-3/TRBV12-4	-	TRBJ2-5	ASSRGQGIKTQY
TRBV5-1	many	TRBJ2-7	ASSLQGQLTYEQY
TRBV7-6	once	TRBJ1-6	ASSSDSRNSPLH
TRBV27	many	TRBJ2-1	ASSLRGLGSYNEQF
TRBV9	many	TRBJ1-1	ASSTQGGTEAF
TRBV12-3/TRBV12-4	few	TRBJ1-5	ASSPTGGSDQPQH
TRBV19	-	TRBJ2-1	ASSGQGGKF
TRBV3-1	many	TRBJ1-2	ASSQGQGNYGYT
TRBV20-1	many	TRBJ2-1	SAPDFHGDNEQF
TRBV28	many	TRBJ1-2	ASRQGMANYGYT
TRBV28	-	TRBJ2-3	ASSLVGTGATDTQY
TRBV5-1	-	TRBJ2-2	ASSSGSGRGTGELF
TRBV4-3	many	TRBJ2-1	ASSQEKGNEQF
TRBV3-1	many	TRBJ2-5	ASSQPAVHETQY
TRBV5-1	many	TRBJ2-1	ASSHNNEQF
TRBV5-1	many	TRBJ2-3	ASSPGTSGGLTDTQY
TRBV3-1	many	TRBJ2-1	ASSQGPGPFDNEQF
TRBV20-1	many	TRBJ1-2	SARDKDGYT
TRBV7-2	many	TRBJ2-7	ASSLYQGEQY
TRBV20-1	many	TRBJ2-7	SAGLAGDHNEQY
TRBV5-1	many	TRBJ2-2	ASSLGSRTSGELF
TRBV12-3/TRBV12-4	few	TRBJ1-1	ASSLAGPGTEAF
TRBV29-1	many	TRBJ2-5	SVHVVLGQETIQETQY
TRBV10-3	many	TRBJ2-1	ANRAPPGDEQF
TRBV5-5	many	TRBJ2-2	ASSPQGLVRNTGELF
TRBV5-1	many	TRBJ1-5	ASSLAERHHQPQH
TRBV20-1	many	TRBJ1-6	SAREGGNSPLH
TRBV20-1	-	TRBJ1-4	SARDVKTHATNEKLF
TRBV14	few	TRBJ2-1	ASSPTITFYNEQF
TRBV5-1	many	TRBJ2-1	ASSLGPGLDPYNEQF
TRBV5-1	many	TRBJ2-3	ASSFRGGGPDTDTQY
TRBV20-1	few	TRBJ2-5	SARDPGSNQETQY